Each of the 13 T cell receptor beta chains below was sequenced from the same sample in a study of blood T cell repertoires in COVID-19. Only in-frame clones appear in the TCRdb table, and some are missing; sequencing was by immunoSEQ multiplex PCR. The sample lists 380,000 or so clones, 70% to 90% occurring once. Specimen: peripheral blood. These receptors all come from a man aged 35 to 55 with acute or convalescent COVID-19.

The CDR3: CASSQYYGDRGSSYNSPLHF. CDR3 coding DNA: TGTGCCAGCAGTCAATACTACGGGGACAGGGGGAGCTCCTATAATTCACCCCTCCACTTT. The V call is TRBV6-6, the J call TRBJ1-6, with TRBD1 matching 11 bases. Germline CDR1 is MNHNY and CDR2 is SVGAGI (reference sequence). V trimming: 5 bases; J trimming: 0 bases; junction bases outside the gene matches: 12. There are 20 residues in the CDR3.

This clone has more than one count but fewer than ten. The chain employs TRBV3-1 (or the pseudogene TRBV3-2) and TRBJ1-1, with D maybe TRBD1 (5 bases). Germline V gene data show CDR1 as LGHDT and CDR2 as YNNKEL (reference sequence). V was pared by 1 base and J by 10 bases, with 13 bases between. The length of the CDR3 is 13 residues. CDR3 protein: CASSQGGTLGAFF. The CDR3, as DNA: TGTGCCAGCAGCCAAGGCGGGACCCTGGGAGCTTTCTTT.

J is TRBJ2-2 and V is TRBV6-5; TRBD2 agrees at 8 bases. The V and J ends lost 8 bases and 7 bases, in that order; junction bases with no gene match: 12. This CDR3 is built from 15 residues. The germline gives CDR1 MNHEY, CDR2 SVGAGI. The CDR3 sequence is CASSPRTSRIGELFF. Written as DNA, the CDR3 is TGTGCCAGCTCGCCAAGGACTAGCCGGATCGGGGAGCTGTTTTTT.

The count of this clone is one. The rearrangement links TRBV28 to TRBJ1-2, with 9 bases identical to TRBD1. J lost 7 bases, V lost 6 bases, and 6 bases had no gene match. The CDR3 is made up of 13 amino acids. Germline V gene lookup returns CDR1 MDHEN and CDR2 SYDVKM. CDR3 DNA sequence: TGTGCCAGCAGCCTACAGGGGGCGCCTGGCTACACCTTC. It codes for CASSLQGAPGYTF.

This clone is a singleton in its sample. The genes are TRBV3-1 (or the pseudogene TRBV3-2) and TRBJ2-7; 11 nucleotides align to TRBD1. The V and J ends lost 8 bases and 2 bases, in that order; junction bases with no gene match: 2. The germline V gene has CDR1 LGHDT and CDR2 YNNKEL (reference sequence). CDR3 length: 13 amino acids. The CDR3 sequence: CASGQGATYEQYF. The CDR3 nucleotides read TGTGCCAGCGGACAGGGGGCGACCTACGAGCAGTACTTC.

The rearrangement uses TRBV23-1 and TRBJ2-7; 7 positions agree with TRBD1. TRBV23-1 is labeled an ORF, and its function is uncertain. The V segment lost 10 bases and the J segment 0 bases; nucleotides outside the gene matches: 6. The CDR3 consists of 13 residues. The DNA of the CDR3 is TGCGCCAACGACACAGGGGTCTCCTACGAGCAGTACTTC. Its translation: CANDTGVSYEQYF.

The chain is built from TRBV11-3 and TRBJ1-1; unclear D gene. Germline CDR1 and CDR2: SGHNT and YENEEA. This CDR3 has 11 amino acids. Trimming removed 5 bases at V and 6 bases at J, with 7 bases between. Here the CDR3 DNA reads TGTGCCAGCAGCCCCCCCGCTGAAGCTTTCTTT. Protein product: CASSPPAEAFF.

V is TRBV27 and J is TRBJ1-1; D might be TRBD1 (5 bases). In germline, CDR1 is MNHEY, CDR2 SMNVEV (reference sequence). The CDR3 runs to 15 residues. The V gene lost 4 bases and the J gene lost 5 bases, with 17 bases spanning the gap. CDR3 amino acids: CASSYQHGGGTEAFF. As DNA, the CDR3 is TGTGCCAGCAGTTATCAACACGGGGGGGGAACTGAAGCTTTCTTT.

The V call is TRBV27, the J call TRBJ1-2; 12 bases are shared with TRBD1. Germline V gives CDR1 MNHEY, CDR2 SMNVEV (reference sequence). V was pared by 6 bases and J by 7 bases, with 15 bases of the junction left unmatched. The CDR3 covers 17 residues. The CDR3 coding sequence is TGTGCCAGCAGGGACAACGCCGGGACAGGGGGCGGGGGTGGCTACACCTTC. Protein product: CASRDNAGTGGGGGYTF.

The gene calls are TRBV6-5 and TRBJ2-7; a possible D gene is TRBD2 (5 bases). This CDR3 contains 12 residues. Germline loops: CDR1 MNHEY, CDR2 SVGAGI. The germline V and J ends were trimmed by 8 bases and 2 bases, with 10 bases remaining between them. This CDR3 reads CASGPGTYEQYF. CDR3 DNA sequence: TGTGCCAGCGGGCCGGGAACCTACGAGCAGTACTTC.

The chain recombines TRBV29-1 with TRBJ1-2; 10 positions agree with TRBD1. Germline V lookup: CDR1 SQVTM, CDR2 ANQGSEA. The V segment lost 6 bases and the J segment 8 bases; nucleotides outside the gene matches: 6. This CDR3 is built from 12 residues. Written as DNA, the CDR3 is TGCAGCGTGGGGGACAGGGGATTGGGCTACACCTTC. It is translated as CSVGDRGLGYTF.

The V call is TRBV6-2 or TRBV6-3, the J call TRBJ2-1, with TRBD2 matching 14 bases. The V and J ends lost 4 bases and 8 bases, in that order; junction bases with no gene match: 7. CDR3 length: 16 residues. Germline CDR1 reads MNHEY; CDR2 reads SVGEGT. CDR3 sequence (DNA): TGTGCCAGCAGTTTGACTAGCGGGGGGGCCTTGGATGAGCAGTTCTTC. Translation gives CASSLTSGGALDEQFF.

There are a few counts of this clone. This rearrangement joins TRBV27 to TRBJ1-4, with 7 bases that match TRBD1. Losses at the gene ends were 2 bases for V and 5 bases for J; bases not matched to a gene: 11. CDR1 is MNHEY, CDR2 SMNVEV, per germline (reference sequence). The CDR3 runs to 17 residues. The CDR3 spells CASSLARRTGSNEKLFF. The CDR3 nucleotides read TGTGCCAGCAGTTTAGCTCGCCGGACAGGTTCAAATGAAAAACTGTTTTTT.